This passage covers 4 T cell receptor beta chains from one sample sequenced in a study of T cell repertoires in cytomegalovirus infection. These receptors' antigens are unknown. TCRdb recomputed calls from the reads with MiXCR, one row per CDR3 protein. The sample contains about 220,000 distinct CDR3 sequences, less than 50% of which appear only once. The sequencing here drew on CD8+ T cells from cultured PBMCs, taken from culture after CMV antigen stimulation. These receptors originate from a human donor in good health (CMV status not recorded). Some clones in this sample may be carry-over from other donors' samples.

In this sample, this clonotype turned up a few times. The rearrangement links TRBV7-2 to TRBJ2-3; D is tentatively TRBD1 or TRBD2 (6 bases each). V lost 5 bases, J lost 7 bases, and 22 bases lay in between. Germline CDR1 reads SGHTA; CDR2 reads FQGNSA. The CDR3 runs 16 residues. CDR3 coding DNA: TGTGCCAGCAGCACCGACGGGGGCCCTTCGAGGAATACGCAGTATTTT. This sequence encodes CASSTDGGPSRNTQYF. Looking up the rest from reference TRBV7-2 and TRBJ2-3 gives the full variable domain: GAGVSQSPSNKVTEKGKDVELRCDPISGHTALYWYRQSLGQGLEFLIYFQGNSAPDKSGLPSDRFSAERTGGSVSTLTIQRTQQEDSAVYLCASSTDGGPSRNTQYFGPGTRLTVL.

This sequence joins TRBV20-1 and TRBJ2-4, with D possibly being TRBD2 (5 bases). This CDR3 is 14 amino acids long. The V end lost 2 bases, the J end lost 4 bases, and 12 bases lay between the germline ends. Germline CDR1 is DFQATT and CDR2 is SNEGSKA (reference sequence). The CDR3 DNA is TGCAGTGCTAGACAGGAGGCGATAAAAAACATTCAGTACTTC. Translated, it gives CSARQEAIKNIQYF.

This clonotype was seen many times. The chain is built from TRBV7-8 and TRBJ2-7; D possibly corresponds to TRBD2 (7 bases). CDR3 length: 15 amino acids. The ends were cut back, 5 bases at V and 2 bases at J, with 16 bases in the middle. CDR1 and CDR2 from the germline V gene are SGHVS and FQNEAQ. In nucleotides, the CDR3 is TGTGCCAGCAGCCGTACCGCGGGGGCCGCCTACGAGCAGTACTTC. Amino acids: CASSRTAGAAYEQYF.

The rearrangement uses TRBV7-9 and TRBJ2-7, with 11 positions matching TRBD1. Germline V gene lookup returns CDR1 SEHNR and CDR2 FQNEAQ (reference sequence). This CDR3 region has 14 residues. Trimming cost V 2 bases and J 5 bases; bases outside gene matches: 2. The CDR3 here is CASSLPGQGDEQYF. The CDR3 DNA is TGTGCCAGCAGCTTACCGGGACAGGGGGACGAGCAGTACTTC. The full variable domain, completed using reference TRBV7-9 and TRBJ2-7, is DTGVSQNPRHKITKRGQNVTFRCDPISEHNRLYWYRQTLGQGPEFLTYFQNEAQLEKSRLLSDRFSAERPKGSFSTLEIQRTEQGDSAMYLCASSLPGQGDEQYFGPGTRLTVT.